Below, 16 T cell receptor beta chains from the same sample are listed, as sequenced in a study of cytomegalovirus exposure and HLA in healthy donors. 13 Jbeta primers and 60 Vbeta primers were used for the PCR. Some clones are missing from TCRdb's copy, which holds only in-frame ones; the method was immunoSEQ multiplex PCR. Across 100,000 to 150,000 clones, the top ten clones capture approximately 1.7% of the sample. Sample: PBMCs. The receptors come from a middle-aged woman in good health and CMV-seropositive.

The chain's CDR3 is CASSAGTGTTDTQYF. CDR3 bases: TGTGCCAGCAGTGCCGGGACAGGGACCACAGATACGCAGTATTTT. V and J are TRBV2 and TRBJ2-3, with 9 bases matching TRBD1. This CDR3 has 15 amino acids. J was trimmed by 2 bases and V by 4 bases; bases with no gene match: 4. CDR1 SNHLY and CDR2 FYNNEI come from the germline V gene.

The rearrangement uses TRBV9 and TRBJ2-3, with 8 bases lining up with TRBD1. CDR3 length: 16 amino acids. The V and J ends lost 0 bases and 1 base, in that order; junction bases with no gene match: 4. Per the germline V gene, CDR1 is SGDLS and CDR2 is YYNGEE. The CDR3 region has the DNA TGTGCCAGCAGCGTAGGTCAGGGGGCCGGCACAGATACGCAGTATTTT. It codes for CASSVGQGAGTDTQYF. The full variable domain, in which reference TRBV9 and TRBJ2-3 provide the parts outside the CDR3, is DSGVTQTPKHLITATGQRVTLRCSPRSGDLSVYWYQQSLDQGLQFLIQYYNGEERAKGNILERFSAQQFPDLHSELNLSSLELGDSALYFCASSVGQGAGTDTQYFGPGTRLTVL.

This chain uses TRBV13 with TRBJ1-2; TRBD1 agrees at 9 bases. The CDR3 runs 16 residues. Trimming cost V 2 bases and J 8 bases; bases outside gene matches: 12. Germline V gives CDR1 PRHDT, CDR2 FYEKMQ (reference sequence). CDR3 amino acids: CASSLQGPTGGKGYTF. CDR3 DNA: TGTGCCAGCAGCTTACAGGGGCCGACAGGGGGAAAGGGCTACACCTTC. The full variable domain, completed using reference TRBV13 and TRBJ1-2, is AAGVIQSPRHLIKEKRETATLKCYPIPRHDTVYWYQQGPGQDPQFLISFYEKMQSDKGSIPDRFSAQQFSDYHSELNMSSLELGDSALYFCASSLQGPTGGKGYTFGSGTRLTVV.

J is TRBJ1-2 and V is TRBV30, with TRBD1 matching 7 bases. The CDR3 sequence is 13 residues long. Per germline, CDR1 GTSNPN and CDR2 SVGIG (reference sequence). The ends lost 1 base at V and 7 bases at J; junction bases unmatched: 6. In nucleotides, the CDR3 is TGTGCCTGGAGTGGAGGGGGCTTGGGTGGCTACACCTTC. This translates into CAWSGGGLGGYTF. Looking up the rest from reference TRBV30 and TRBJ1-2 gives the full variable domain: SQTIHQWPATLVQPVGSPLSLECTVEGTSNPNLYWYRQAAGRGLQLLFYSVGIGQISSEVPQNLSASRPQDRQFILSSKKLLLSDSGFYLCAWSGGGLGGYTFGSGTRLTVV.

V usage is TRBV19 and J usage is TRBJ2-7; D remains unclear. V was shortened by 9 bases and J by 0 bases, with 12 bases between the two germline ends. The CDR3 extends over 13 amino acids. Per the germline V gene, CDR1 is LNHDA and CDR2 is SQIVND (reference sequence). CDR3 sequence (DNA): TGTGCCAGCGCCTCCCGGAGCTCCTACGAGCAGTACTTC. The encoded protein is CASASRSSYEQYF.

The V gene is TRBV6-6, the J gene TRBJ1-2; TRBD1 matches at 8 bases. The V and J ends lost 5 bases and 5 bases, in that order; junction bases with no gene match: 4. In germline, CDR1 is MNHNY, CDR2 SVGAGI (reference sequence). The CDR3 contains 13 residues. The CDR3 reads CASSKDRDYGYTF. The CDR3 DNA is TGTGCCAGCAGTAAGGACAGGGATTATGGCTACACCTTC.

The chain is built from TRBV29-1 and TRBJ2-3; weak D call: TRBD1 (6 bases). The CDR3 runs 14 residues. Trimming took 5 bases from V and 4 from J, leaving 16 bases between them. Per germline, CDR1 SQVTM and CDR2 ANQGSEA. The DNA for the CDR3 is TGCAGCGTTATTCTACACAGGGTCGCAGATACGCAGTATTTT. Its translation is CSVILHRVADTQYF.

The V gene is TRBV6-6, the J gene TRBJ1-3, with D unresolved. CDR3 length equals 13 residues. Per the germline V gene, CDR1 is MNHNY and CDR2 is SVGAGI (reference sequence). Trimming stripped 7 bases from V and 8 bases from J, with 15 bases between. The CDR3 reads CASKHSPSDTIYF. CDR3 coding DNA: TGTGCCAGCAAGCATTCTCCCAGCGACACCATATATTTT.

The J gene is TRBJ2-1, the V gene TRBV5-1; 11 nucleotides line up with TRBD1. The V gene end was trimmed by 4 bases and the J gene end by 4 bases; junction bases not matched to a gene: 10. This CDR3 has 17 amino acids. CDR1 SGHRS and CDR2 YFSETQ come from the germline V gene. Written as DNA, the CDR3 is TGCGCCAGCAGCCTGGTAGTGGGACAGGGGGGGTACAATGAGCAGTTCTTC. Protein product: CASSLVVGQGGYNEQFF.

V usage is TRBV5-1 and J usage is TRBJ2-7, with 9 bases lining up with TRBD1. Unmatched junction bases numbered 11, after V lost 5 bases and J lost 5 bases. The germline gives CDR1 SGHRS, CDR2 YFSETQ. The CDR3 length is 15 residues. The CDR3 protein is CASRDGTGKSNEQYF. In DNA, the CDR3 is TGCGCCAGCAGGGATGGGACAGGGAAGTCTAACGAGCAGTACTTC.

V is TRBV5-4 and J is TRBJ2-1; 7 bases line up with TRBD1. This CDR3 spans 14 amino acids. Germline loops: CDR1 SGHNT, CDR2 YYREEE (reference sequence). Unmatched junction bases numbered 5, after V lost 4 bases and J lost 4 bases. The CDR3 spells CASSHQDRYNEQFF. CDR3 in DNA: TGTGCCAGCAGCCATCAGGACAGGTACAATGAGCAGTTCTTC.

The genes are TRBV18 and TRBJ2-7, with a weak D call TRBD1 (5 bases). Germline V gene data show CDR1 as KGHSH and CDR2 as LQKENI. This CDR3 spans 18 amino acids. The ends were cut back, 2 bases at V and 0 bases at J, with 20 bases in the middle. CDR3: CASSPSLFVRVSSYEQYF. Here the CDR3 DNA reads TGTGCCAGCTCACCAAGTCTCTTCGTCAGGGTCAGCTCCTACGAGCAGTACTTC.

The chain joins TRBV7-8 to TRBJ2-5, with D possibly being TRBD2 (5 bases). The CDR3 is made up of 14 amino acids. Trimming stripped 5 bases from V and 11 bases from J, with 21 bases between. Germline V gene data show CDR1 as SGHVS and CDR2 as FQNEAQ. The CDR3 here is CASSATTIAWEQYF. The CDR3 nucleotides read TGTGCCAGCAGCGCCACGACGATAGCGTGGGAGCAGTACTTC.

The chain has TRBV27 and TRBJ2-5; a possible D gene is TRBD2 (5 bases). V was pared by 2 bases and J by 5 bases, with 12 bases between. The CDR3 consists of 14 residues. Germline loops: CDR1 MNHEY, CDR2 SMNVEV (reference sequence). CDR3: CASSLNSGKETQYF. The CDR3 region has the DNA TGTGCCAGCAGTTTAAATTCGGGAAAGGAGACCCAGTACTTC.

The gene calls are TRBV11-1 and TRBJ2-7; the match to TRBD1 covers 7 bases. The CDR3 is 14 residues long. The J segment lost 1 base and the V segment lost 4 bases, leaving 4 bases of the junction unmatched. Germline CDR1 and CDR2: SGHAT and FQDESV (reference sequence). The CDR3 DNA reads TGTGCCAGCAGCTCTGACAGGGTATCCTACGAGCAGTACTTC. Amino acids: CASSSDRVSYEQYF. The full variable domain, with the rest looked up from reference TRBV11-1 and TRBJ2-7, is EAEVAQSPRYKITEKSQAVAFWCDPISGHATLYWYRQILGQGPELLVQFQDESVVDDSQLPKDRFSAERLKGVDSTLKIQPAELGDSAMYLCASSSDRVSYEQYFGPGTRLTVT.

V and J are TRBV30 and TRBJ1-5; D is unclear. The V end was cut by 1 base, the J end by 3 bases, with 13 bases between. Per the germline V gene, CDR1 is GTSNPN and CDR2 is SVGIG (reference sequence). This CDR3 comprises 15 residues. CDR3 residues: CAWSEAIAVNQPQHF. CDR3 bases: TGTGCCTGGAGTGAGGCAATCGCGGTCAATCAGCCCCAGCATTTT.